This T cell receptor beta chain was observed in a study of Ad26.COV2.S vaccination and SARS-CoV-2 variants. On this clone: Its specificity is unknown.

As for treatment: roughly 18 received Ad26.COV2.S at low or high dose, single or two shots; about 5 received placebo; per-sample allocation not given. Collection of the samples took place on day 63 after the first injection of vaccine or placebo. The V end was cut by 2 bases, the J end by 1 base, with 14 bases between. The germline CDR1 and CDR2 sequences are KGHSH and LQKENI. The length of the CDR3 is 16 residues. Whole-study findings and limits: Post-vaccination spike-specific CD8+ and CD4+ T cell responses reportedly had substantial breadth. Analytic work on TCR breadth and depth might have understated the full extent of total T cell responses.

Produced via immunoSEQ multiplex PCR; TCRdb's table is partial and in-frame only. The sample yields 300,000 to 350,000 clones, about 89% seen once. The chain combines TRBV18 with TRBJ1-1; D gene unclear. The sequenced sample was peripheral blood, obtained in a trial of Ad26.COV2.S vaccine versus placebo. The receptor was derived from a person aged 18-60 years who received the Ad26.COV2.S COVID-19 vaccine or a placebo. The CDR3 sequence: CASSPVSGVENTEAFF. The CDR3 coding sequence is TGTGCCAGCTCACCAGTCTCCGGGGTCGAGAACACTGAAGCTTTCTTT.